Presented here are 24 T cell receptor beta chains from one specimen sequenced in a study of cytomegalovirus exposure and HLA in healthy donors. PCR primers comprised 60 Vbeta and 13 Jbeta primers. Libraries were prepared by immunoSEQ multiplex PCR; TCRdb keeps only in-frame clonotypes and omits some of them. The table includes approximately 110,000 clones, around 62% detected once. The sequenced material came from PBMCs. The receptors were sampled from a man in his thirties or forties in good health and CMV-seropositive.

The chain combines TRBV25-1 with TRBJ1-5; D possibly corresponds to TRBD1 (5 bases). Germline values: CDR1 MGHDK, CDR2 SYGVNS. V dropped 8 bases and J dropped 7 bases, with 12 bases sitting between them. CDR3 size: 12 residues. DNA for the CDR3: TGTGCCAGCGGGGGGGGGAACCAGCCCCAGCATTTT. It specifies CASGGGNQPQHF.

This clone was picked up a small number of times. This chain uses TRBV4-1 with TRBJ1-2, with D tentatively TRBD1 (5 bases). V was clipped by 1 base and J by 4 bases, with 7 bases between them. Germline values: CDR1 MGHRA, CDR2 YSYEKL. There are 13 residues in the CDR3. The CDR3 DNA reads TGCGCCAGCAGCCAAGTAGGGGCCTATGGCTACACCTTC. Protein product: CASSQVGAYGYTF.

The rearrangement joins TRBV9 to TRBJ2-5, with 14 bases lining up with TRBD2. The germline gives CDR1 SGDLS, CDR2 YYNGEE. CDR3 length equals 18 residues. V lost 4 bases and J lost 5; bases outside the gene matches: 13. CDR3 sequence reads: CASSPGLAGATSWETQYF. For the CDR3, the DNA is TGTGCCAGCAGCCCGGGACTAGCGGGGGCCACGTCGTGGGAGACCCAGTACTTC.

This sequence joins TRBV5-6 and TRBJ2-7; 7 bases match TRBD2. The CDR3 has 14 amino acids. Germline V gives CDR1 SGHDT, CDR2 YYEEEE. The J segment lost 4 bases and the V segment lost 4 bases, leaving 8 bases of the junction unmatched. The CDR3: CASSTTGRGYEQYF. In DNA form, the CDR3 reads TGTGCCAGCAGCACCACGGGGAGGGGATACGAGCAGTACTTC.

This chain joins TRBV4-2 and TRBJ1-4; the match to TRBD1 covers 8 bases. Germline V gene lookup returns CDR1 LGHNA and CDR2 YNFKEQ. V was clipped by 3 bases and J by 8 bases; unmatched bases: 11. The CDR3 totals 16 residues. CDR3 protein: CASSHGRTGSSEKLFF. CDR3 nucleotide sequence: TGTGCCAGCAGCCACGGGAGGACAGGGTCCTCCGAAAAACTGTTTTTT.

The chain has TRBV5-1 and TRBJ2-7; 9 bases fit TRBD2. Looked up from germline, CDR1 is SGHRS and CDR2 is YFSETQ. Trimming cost V 1 base and J 6 bases; bases outside gene matches: 8. The CDR3 runs 15 residues. The CDR3 coding sequence is TGCGCCAGCAGCTTGAGGGCTAGCGGGGTCCCCGAGCAGTACTTC. Protein: CASSLRASGVPEQYF. Drawing the rest from reference TRBV5-1 and TRBJ2-7, the complete variable domain is KAGVTQTPRYLIKTRGQQVTLSCSPISGHRSVSWYQQTPGQGLQFLFEYFSETQRNKGNFPGRFSGRQFSNSRSEMNVSTLELGDSALYLCASSLRASGVPEQYFGPGTRLTVT.

The chain combines TRBV6-4 with TRBJ1-1; the D gene is possibly TRBD1 (6 bases). Between the trimmed V and J ends, which lost 2 bases and 9 bases, there was a span of 10 bases. The CDR3 is 12 amino acids. Germline assignment: CDR1 MRHNA and CDR2 SNTAGT. The CDR3 region is CASSDRQGKAFF. Written as DNA, the CDR3 is TGTGCCAGCAGTGACCGGCAGGGGAAAGCTTTCTTT.

This chain connects TRBV27 to TRBJ2-3, with D possibly being TRBD2 (5 bases). The CDR3 spans 14 residues. V lost 5 bases and J lost 2, with 11 bases in between. CDR1 and CDR2 from the germline V gene are MNHEY and SMNVEV (reference sequence). CDR3 residues: CASSALGVTDTQYF. The CDR3 DNA sequence: TGTGCCAGCAGTGCGCTCGGGGTCACAGATACGCAGTATTTT.

The rearrangement uses TRBV5-4 and TRBJ1-6, with TRBD1 as a possible D gene (6 bases). The CDR3 runs to 14 residues. V lost 4 bases, J lost 7 bases, and 12 bases lay in between. Germline CDR1 and CDR2: SGHNT and YYREEE (reference sequence). As DNA, the CDR3 is TGTGCCAGCAGCACTACAGGGACGAATTCACCCCTCCACTTT. It encodes CASSTTGTNSPLHF.

There are a few counts of this clone. The rearrangement joins TRBV29-1 to TRBJ1-1; D gene uncertain. This CDR3 is 13 amino acids long. V was pared by 0 bases and J by 0 bases, with 5 bases between. The V gene's germline CDR1 is SQVTM and CDR2 ANQGSEA. The CDR3 nucleotides read TGCAGCGTTGAAGATCATTTGAACACTGAAGCTTTCTTT. This translates into CSVEDHLNTEAFF.

The chain joins TRBV5-1 to TRBJ1-1; TRBD1 is a possible D gene (5 bases). The germline gives CDR1 SGHRS, CDR2 YFSETQ. The CDR3 is 15 amino acids. V dropped 1 base and J dropped 1 base, with 11 bases sitting between them. The CDR3 DNA reads TGCGCCAGCAGCTTGTTTGGGGGGGGGAACACTGAAGCTTTCTTT. Protein sequence: CASSLFGGGNTEAFF.

The chain has TRBV7-9 and TRBJ2-7; 8 nucleotides agree with TRBD1. Germline V lookup: CDR1 SEHNR, CDR2 FQNEAQ (reference sequence). This CDR3 has 14 amino acids. The V and J ends lost 5 bases and 2 bases, in that order; junction bases with no gene match: 5. The CDR3 bases are TGTGCCAGCAGCCACCGGGACAGGACCTACGAGCAGTACTTC. Translated: CASSHRDRTYEQYF.

This chain uses TRBV13 with TRBJ2-7; TRBD1 matches 11 bases. The V and J ends lost 4 bases and 5 bases, in that order; junction bases with no gene match: 4. Per the germline V gene, CDR1 is PRHDT and CDR2 is FYEKMQ (reference sequence). This CDR3 has 14 amino acids. CDR3 nucleotide sequence: TGTGCCAGCAGCTCCGGACAGGGGGCGAACGAGCAGTACTTC. It translates to CASSSGQGANEQYF.

This clone was detected a few times. CDR3 nucleotide sequence: TGTGCCAGCAGCCCTCCAGGGACCGGGGAGCTGTTTTTT. It codes for CASSPPGTGELFF. The chain is built from TRBV5-4 and TRBJ2-2; D may be TRBD1 (5 bases). This CDR3 contains 13 residues. Trimming took 4 bases from V and 5 from J, leaving 9 bases between them. From germline, CDR1 is SGHNT and CDR2 YYREEE (reference sequence).

The CDR3 here is CASSPLAGGIQETQYF. The CDR3, as DNA: TGTGCCAGCAGCCCACTAGCGGGGGGAATTCAAGAGACCCAGTACTTC. The V call is TRBV7-9, the J call TRBJ2-5, with 12 bases identical to TRBD2. The CDR3 has 16 amino acids. Per germline, CDR1 SEHNR and CDR2 FQNEAQ (reference sequence). Trimming cost V 5 bases and J 2 bases; bases outside gene matches: 6.

The gene calls are TRBV18 and TRBJ1-3; possible D gene TRBD1, 5 bases. The CDR3 loop spans 15 amino acids. V lost 8 bases and J lost 4, with 18 bases in between. The germline V gene encodes CDR1 KGHSH and CDR2 LQKENI. The CDR3 nucleotides are TGTGCCAGCACGGATGAAATGGGGCCAGGAAACACCATATATTTT. This codes for CASTDEMGPGNTIYF.

V and J are TRBV9 and TRBJ1-5, with no clear D. The CDR3 spans 14 residues. Germline-derived CDR1 and CDR2 are SGDLS and YYNGEE. Trimming removed 0 bases at V and 2 bases at J, with 6 bases between. The CDR3 DNA reads TGTGCCAGCAGCGTAGCCGAGGGCAATCAGCCCCAGCATTTT. Protein: CASSVAEGNQPQHF.

A few counts support this clone. The chain has TRBV10-3 and TRBJ1-3; no definite D call. The CDR3 consists of 14 residues. With 0 bases removed from V and 0 bases from J, the gap between germline ends came to 3 bases. CDR1 and CDR2 from the germline V gene are ENHRY and SYGVKD. The CDR3 bases are TGTGCCATCAGTGAGTCCAGCTCTGGAAACACCATATATTTT. As protein: CAISESSSGNTIYF.

The chain recombines TRBV12-5 with TRBJ1-5, with D hard to call. The CDR3 spans 12 residues. Trimming cost V 0 bases and J 9 bases, with 6 bases left between them. CDR1 and CDR2 (germline): LGHNT, FRNRAP. CDR3 coding DNA: TGTGCTAGTGGTTTGGTACTAGGGCCCCAGCATTTT. Residues: CASGLVLGPQHF. The full variable domain, its missing parts supplied by reference TRBV12-5 and TRBJ1-5, is DARVTQTPRHKVTEMGQEVTMRCQPILGHNTVFWYRQTMMQGLELLAYFRNRAPLDDSGMPKDRFSAEMPDATLATLKIQPSEPRDSAVYFCASGLVLGPQHFGDGTRLSIL.

The chain uses TRBV5-8 and TRBJ2-1; 7 positions match TRBD2. The CDR3 has 18 residues. Looked up from germline, CDR1 is SGHTS and CDR2 is YDEGEE. Trimming cost V 1 base and J 4 bases; bases outside gene matches: 14. In DNA, the CDR3 is TGTGCCAGCAGCTTGTTCTCTGGGGGTCGCGGGAGTTACAATGAGCAGTTCTTC. This gives the protein CASSLFSGGRGSYNEQFF.

This clone has a handful of counts. In DNA, the CDR3 is TGTGCCAGTAGTATAGGGCCCCTGGAGGGGAATGAGCAGTTCTTC. Translated: CASSIGPLEGNEQFF. The chain combines TRBV19 with TRBJ2-1; the D gene is possibly TRBD2 (6 bases). V gave up 1 base and J gave up 7 bases, with 14 bases separating them. From germline, CDR1 is LNHDA and CDR2 SQIVND (reference sequence). This CDR3 has 15 residues.

This chain joins TRBV5-1 and TRBJ2-1; 7 nucleotides align to TRBD1. The ends lost 3 bases at V and 6 bases at J; junction bases unmatched: 12. The CDR3 loop spans 16 amino acids. From germline, CDR1 is SGHRS and CDR2 YFSETQ. The CDR3 bases are TGCGCCAGCAGCTGGGCCCGGCAGGGGGAAGGCAATGAGCAGTTCTTC. This gives the protein CASSWARQGEGNEQFF.

The chain employs TRBV18 and TRBJ2-1; perhaps TRBD1 as D (5 bases). CDR3 size: 18 residues. Trimming left V 4 bases short and J 1 base short, with 20 bases between. Per the germline V gene, CDR1 is KGHSH and CDR2 is LQKENI. The CDR3: CASSLPATVLRSYNEQFF. The CDR3, as DNA: TGTGCCAGCTCACTGCCCGCGACAGTCTTACGATCCTACAATGAGCAGTTCTTC.

The genes are TRBV4-1 and TRBJ2-7; 8 nucleotides line up with TRBD1. The germline V gene encodes CDR1 MGHRA and CDR2 YSYEKL. The CDR3 consists of 14 residues. V was clipped by 4 bases and J by 3 bases; unmatched bases: 5. This CDR3 is CASSLGQGNYEQYF. The CDR3, as DNA: TGCGCCAGCAGCCTTGGACAGGGTAACTACGAGCAGTACTTC.